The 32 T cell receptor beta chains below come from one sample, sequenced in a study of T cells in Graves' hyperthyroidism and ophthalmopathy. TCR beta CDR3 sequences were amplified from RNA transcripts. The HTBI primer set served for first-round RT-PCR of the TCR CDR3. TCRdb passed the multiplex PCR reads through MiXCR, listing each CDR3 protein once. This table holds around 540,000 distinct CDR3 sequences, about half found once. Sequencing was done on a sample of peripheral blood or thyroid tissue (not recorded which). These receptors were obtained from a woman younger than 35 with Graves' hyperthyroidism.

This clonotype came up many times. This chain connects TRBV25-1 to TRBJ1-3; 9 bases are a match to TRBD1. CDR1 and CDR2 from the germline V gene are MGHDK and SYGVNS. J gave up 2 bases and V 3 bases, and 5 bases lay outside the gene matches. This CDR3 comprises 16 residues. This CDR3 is CASSDLRTGAGNTIYF. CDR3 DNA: TGTGCCAGCAGTGACCTTAGGACAGGGGCTGGAAACACCATATATTTT.

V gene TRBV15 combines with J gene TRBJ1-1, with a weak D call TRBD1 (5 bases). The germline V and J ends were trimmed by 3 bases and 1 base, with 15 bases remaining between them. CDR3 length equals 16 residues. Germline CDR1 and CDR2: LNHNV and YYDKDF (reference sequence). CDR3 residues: CATSSPSREGNTEAFF. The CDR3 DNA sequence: TGTGCCACCAGCAGTCCAAGCAGGGAGGGGAACACTGAAGCTTTCTTT.

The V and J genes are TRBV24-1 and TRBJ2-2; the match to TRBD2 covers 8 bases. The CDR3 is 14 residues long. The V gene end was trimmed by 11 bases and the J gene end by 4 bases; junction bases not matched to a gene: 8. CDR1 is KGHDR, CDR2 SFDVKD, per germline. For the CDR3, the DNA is TGTGCCAGCAGCTTCGGACTAGCCACCGGGGAGCTGTTTTTT. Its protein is CASSFGLATGELFF.

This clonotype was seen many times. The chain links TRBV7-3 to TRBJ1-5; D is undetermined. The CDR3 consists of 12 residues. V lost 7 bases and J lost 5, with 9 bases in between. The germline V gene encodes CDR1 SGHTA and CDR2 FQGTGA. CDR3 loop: CASTGRDQPQHF. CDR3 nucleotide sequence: TGTGCCAGCACGGGTAGAGATCAGCCCCAGCATTTT.

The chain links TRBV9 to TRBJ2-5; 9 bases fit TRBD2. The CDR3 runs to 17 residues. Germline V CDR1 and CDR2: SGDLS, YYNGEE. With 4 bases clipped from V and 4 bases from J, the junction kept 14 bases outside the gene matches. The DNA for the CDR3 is TGTGCCAGCAGCTTGGCCGAGACTAGCGGAGGGGGAGAGACCCAGTACTTC. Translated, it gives CASSLAETSGGGETQYF.

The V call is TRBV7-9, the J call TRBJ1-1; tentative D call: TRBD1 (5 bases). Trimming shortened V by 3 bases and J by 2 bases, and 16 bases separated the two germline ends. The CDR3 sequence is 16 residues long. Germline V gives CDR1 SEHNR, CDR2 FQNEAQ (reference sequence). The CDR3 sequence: CASSLGEAGFNTEAFF. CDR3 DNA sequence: TGTGCCAGCAGCTTGGGGGAAGCGGGGTTCAACACTGAAGCTTTCTTT.

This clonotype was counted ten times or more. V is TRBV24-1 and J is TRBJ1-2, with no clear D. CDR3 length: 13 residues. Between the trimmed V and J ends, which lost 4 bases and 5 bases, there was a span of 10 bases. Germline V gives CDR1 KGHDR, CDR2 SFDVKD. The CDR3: CATSDFSSYGYTF. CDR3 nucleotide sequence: TGTGCCACCAGTGACTTCTCAAGTTATGGCTACACCTTC.

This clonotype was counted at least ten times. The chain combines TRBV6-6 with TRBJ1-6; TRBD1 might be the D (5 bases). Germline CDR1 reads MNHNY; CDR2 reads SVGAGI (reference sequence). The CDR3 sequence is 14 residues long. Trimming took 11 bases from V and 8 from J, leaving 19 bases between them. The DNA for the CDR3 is TGTGCCGTTACCACCCTGGGGCGCGATTCACCCCTCCACTTT. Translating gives CAVTTLGRDSPLHF.

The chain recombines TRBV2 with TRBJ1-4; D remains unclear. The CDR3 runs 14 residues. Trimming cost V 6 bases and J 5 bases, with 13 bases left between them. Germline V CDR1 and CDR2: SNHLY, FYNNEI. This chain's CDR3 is CASRLYSPNEKLFF. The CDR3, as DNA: TGTGCCAGCAGGTTATACAGCCCCAATGAAAAACTGTTTTTT.

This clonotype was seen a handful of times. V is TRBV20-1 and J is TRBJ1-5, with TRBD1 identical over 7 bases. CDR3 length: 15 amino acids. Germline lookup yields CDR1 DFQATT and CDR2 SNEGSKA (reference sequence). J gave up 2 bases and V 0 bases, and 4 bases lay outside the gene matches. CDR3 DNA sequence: TGCAGTGCTAGAGATACTGGACAGGGCAATCAGCCCCAGCATTTT. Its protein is CSARDTGQGNQPQHF.

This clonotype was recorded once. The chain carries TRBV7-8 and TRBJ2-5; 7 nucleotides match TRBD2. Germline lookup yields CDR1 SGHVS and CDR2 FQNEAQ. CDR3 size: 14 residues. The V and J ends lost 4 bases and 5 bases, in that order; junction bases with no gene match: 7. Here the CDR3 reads CASSSTGTKETQYF. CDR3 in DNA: TGTGCCAGCAGCTCCACCGGGACTAAGGAGACCCAGTACTTC.

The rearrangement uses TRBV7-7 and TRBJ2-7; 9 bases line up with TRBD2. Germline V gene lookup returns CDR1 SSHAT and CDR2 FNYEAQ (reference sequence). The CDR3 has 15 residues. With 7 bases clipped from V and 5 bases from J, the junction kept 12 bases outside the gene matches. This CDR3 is CASTKVLAGIDEQYF. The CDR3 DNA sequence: TGTGCCAGCACGAAGGTCCTAGCGGGAATTGACGAGCAGTACTTC.

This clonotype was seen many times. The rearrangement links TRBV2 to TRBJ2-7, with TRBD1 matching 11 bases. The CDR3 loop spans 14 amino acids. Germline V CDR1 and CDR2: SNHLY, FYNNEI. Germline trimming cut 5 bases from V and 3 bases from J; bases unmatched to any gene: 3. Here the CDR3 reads CASSSGTGGYEQYF. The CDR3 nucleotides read TGTGCCAGCAGTTCCGGGACAGGGGGCTACGAGCAGTACTTC. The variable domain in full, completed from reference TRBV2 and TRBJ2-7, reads EPEVTQTPSHQVTQMGQEVILRCVPISNHLYFYWYRQILGQKVEFLVSFYNNEISEKSEIFDDQFSVERPDGSNFTLKIRSTKLEDSAMYFCASSSGTGGYEQYFGPGTRLTVT.

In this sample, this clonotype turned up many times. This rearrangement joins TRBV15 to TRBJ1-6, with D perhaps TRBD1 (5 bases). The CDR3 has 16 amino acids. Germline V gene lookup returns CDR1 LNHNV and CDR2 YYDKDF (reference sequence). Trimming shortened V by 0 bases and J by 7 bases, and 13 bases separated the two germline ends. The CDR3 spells CATSRDPGTMNSPLHF. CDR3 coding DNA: TGTGCCACCAGCAGAGATCCGGGGACTATGAATTCACCCCTCCACTTT.

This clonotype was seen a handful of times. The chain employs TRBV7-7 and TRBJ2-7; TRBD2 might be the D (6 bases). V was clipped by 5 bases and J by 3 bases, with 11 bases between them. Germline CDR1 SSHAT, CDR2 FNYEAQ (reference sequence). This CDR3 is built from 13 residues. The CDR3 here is CASSRVGGYEQYF. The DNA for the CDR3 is TGTGCCAGCAGCCGGGTCGGGGGCTACGAGCAGTACTTC.

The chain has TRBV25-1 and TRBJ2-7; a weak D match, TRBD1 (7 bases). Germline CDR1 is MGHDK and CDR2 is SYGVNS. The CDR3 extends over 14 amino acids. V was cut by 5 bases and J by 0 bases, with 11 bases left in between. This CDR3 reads CASSTGDFSYEQYF. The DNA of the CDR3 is TGTGCCAGCAGTACAGGGGACTTCTCCTACGAGCAGTACTTC.

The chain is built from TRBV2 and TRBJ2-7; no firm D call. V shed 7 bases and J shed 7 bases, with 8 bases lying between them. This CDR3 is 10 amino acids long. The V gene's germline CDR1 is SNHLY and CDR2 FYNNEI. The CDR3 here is CASTGREQYF. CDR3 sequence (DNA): TGTGCCAGCACGGGCAGGGAGCAGTACTTC. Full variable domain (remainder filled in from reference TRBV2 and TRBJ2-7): EPEVTQTPSHQVTQMGQEVILRCVPISNHLYFYWYRQILGQKVEFLVSFYNNEISEKSEIFDDQFSVERPDGSNFTLKIRSTKLEDSAMYFCASTGREQYFGPGTRLTVT.

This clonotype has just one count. CDR3 sequence reads: CASSETDGRVYEQYF. CDR3 DNA: TGTGCCAGCAGTGAAACGGACGGAAGAGTCTACGAGCAGTACTTC. The rearrangement links TRBV2 to TRBJ2-7, with unresolved D. CDR1 is SNHLY and CDR2 is FYNNEI in the germline V gene. V lost 2 bases and J lost 3, with 14 bases in between. This CDR3 is built from 15 residues.

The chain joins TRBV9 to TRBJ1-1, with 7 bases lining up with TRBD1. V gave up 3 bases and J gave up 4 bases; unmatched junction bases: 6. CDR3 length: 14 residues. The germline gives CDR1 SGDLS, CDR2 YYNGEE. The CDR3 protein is CASSGTGGGTEAFF. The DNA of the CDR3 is TGTGCCAGCAGCGGGACAGGAGGGGGCACTGAAGCTTTCTTT. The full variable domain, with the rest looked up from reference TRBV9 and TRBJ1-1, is DSGVTQTPKHLITATGQRVTLRCSPRSGDLSVYWYQQSLDQGLQFLIQYYNGEERAKGNILERFSAQQFPDLHSELNLSSLELGDSALYFCASSGTGGGTEAFFGQGTRLTVV.

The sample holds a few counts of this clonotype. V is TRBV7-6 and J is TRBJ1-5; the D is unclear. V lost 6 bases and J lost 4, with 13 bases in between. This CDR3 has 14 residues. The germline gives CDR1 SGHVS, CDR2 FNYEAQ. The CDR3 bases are TGTGCCAGCAGTTTAATCCCTGGAAATCAGCCCCAGCATTTT. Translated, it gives CASSLIPGNQPQHF.

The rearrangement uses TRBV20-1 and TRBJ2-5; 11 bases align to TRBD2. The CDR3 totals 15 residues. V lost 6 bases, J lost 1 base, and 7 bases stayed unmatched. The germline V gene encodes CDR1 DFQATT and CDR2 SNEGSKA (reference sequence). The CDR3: CSAPGLAGFQETQYF. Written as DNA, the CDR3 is TGCAGTGCCCCAGGACTAGCGGGCTTCCAAGAGACCCAGTACTTC.

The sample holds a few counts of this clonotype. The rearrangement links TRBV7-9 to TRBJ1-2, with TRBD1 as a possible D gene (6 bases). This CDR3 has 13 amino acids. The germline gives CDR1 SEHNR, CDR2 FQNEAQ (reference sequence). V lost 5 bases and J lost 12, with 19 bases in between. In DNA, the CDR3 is TGTGCCAGCAGCCTCAGCAGGGGACAAAGGCACACCTTC. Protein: CASSLSRGQRHTF.

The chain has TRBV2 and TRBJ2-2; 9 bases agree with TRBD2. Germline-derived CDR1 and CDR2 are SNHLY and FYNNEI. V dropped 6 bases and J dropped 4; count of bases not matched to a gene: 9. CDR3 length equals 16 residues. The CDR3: CASSSLAGQLTGELFF. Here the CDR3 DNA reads TGTGCCAGCAGCTCCCTAGCGGGACAGCTCACCGGGGAGCTGTTTTTT.

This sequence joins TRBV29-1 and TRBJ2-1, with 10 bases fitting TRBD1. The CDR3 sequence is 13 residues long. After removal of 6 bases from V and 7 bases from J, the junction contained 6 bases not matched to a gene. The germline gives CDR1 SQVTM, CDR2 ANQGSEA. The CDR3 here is CSVPGQGRNEQFF. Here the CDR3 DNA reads TGCAGCGTCCCGGGACAGGGGAGAAATGAGCAGTTCTTC.

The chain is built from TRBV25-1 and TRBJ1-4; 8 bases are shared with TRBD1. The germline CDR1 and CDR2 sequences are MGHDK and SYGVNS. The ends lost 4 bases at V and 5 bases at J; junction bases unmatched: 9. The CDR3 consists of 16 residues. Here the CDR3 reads CASSGARTGTNEKLFF. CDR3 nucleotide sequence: TGTGCCAGCAGTGGAGCACGGACAGGGACAAATGAAAAACTGTTTTTT. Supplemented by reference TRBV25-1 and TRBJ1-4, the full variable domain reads EADIYQTPRYLVIGTGKKITLECSQTMGHDKMYWYQQDPGMELHLIHYSYGVNSTEKGDLSSESTVSRIRTEHFPLTLESARPSHTSQYLCASSGARTGTNEKLFFGSGTQLSVL.

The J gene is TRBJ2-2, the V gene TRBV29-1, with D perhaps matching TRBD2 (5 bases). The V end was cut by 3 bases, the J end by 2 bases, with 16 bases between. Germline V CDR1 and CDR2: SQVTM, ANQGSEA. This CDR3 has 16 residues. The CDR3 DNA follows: TGCAGCGTTGATCGGGATACCTCTGGAAACACCGGGGAGCTGTTTTTT. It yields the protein CSVDRDTSGNTGELFF.

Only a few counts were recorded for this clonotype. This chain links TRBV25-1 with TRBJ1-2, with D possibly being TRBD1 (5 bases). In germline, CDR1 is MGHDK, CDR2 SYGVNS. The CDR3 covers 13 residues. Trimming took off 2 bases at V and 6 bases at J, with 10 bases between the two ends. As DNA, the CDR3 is TGTGCCAGCAGTGAAGTGGGGCGGGATGGCTACACCTTC. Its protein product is CASSEVGRDGYTF.

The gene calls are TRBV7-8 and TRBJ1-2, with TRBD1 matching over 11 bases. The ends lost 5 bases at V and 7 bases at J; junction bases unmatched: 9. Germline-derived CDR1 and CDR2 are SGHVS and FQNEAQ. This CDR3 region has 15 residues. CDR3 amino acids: CASSAKGGTGGGYTF. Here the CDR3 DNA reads TGTGCCAGCAGCGCAAAAGGGGGGACAGGGGGTGGCTACACCTTC.

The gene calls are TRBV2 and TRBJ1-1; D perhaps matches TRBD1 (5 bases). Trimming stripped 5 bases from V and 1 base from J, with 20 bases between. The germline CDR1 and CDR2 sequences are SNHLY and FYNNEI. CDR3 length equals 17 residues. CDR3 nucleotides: TGTGCCAGCAGTTTTAGACTAGGGAGGGGAAAGAACACTGAAGCTTTCTTT. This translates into CASSFRLGRGKNTEAFF.

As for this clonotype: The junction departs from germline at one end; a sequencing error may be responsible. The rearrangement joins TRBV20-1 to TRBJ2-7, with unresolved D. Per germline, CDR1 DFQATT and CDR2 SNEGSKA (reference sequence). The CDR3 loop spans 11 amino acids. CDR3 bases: TGCAGTGCTTCCCGGGTTTACGAGCAGCACTTC. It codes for CSASRVYEQHF.

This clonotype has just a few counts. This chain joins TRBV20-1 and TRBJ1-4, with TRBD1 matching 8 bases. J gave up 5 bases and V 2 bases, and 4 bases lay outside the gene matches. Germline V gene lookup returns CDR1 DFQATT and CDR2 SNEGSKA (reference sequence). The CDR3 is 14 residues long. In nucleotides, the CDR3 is TGCAGTGCTAGACGGACAGGGCTAAATGAAAAACTGTTTTTT. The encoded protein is CSARRTGLNEKLFF.

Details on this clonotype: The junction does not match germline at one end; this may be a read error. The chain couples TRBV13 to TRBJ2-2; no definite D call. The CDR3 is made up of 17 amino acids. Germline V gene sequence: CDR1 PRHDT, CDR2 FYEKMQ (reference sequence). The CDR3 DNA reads TGTGCCAGCAGCCTAGGGTCATTCTATGGCTACACCGGGGAGCTGTTTTTT. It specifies CASSLGSFYGYTGELFF.